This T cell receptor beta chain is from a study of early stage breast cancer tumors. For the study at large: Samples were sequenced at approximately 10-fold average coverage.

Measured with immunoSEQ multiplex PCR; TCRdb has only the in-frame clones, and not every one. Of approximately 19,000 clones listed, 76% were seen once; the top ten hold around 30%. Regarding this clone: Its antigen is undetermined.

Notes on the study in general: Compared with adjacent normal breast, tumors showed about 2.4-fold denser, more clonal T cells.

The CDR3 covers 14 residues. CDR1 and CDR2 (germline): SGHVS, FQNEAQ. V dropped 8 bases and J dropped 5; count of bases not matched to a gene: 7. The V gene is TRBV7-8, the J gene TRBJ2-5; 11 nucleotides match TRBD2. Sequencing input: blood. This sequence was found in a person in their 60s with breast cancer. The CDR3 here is CASGTSGVSETQYF. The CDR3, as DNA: TGTGCCAGCGGGACTAGCGGCGTATCGGAGACCCAGTACTTC.